The entry below gives a single T cell receptor (beta chain) sequence along with its context. Its antigen is not identified. This entry belongs to a study of T cells in Graves' hyperthyroidism and ophthalmopathy. Looking at the study overall: The blood sample was taken at first diagnosis, before treatment began.

Study findings and constraints: The model forecast ophthalmopathy, anticipating it by a median roughly 6 months before onset.

Regions amplified from RNA transcripts were the TCR beta CDR3 regions. A first-round RT-PCR of the TCR CDR3 used the HTBI primer set. In TCRdb, the multiplex PCR reads were re-called with MiXCR into one record per CDR3 protein. The table has about 640,000 distinct CDR3 sequences, 20% seen once. Germline CDR1 and CDR2: LNHDA and SQIVND (reference sequence). This CDR3 region has 14 residues. V was shortened by 4 bases and J by 6 bases, with 15 bases between the two germline ends. The source material was blood. The rearrangement links TRBV19 to TRBJ1-2; the D gene is possibly TRBD1 (5 bases). The TCR was taken from a man aged 25 to 40 with Graves' ophthalmopathy. DNA of the CDR3: TGTGCCAGTAGTACGGGGACCAGGGAGGATGGCTACACCTTC. This codes for CASSTGTREDGYTF.